Listed below are T cell receptor beta chains from one sample, sequenced in a study of cytomegalovirus exposure and HLA in healthy donors. Generated by immunoSEQ multiplex PCR, the TCRdb table keeps only in-frame clones and is missing some. The sample includes under 200,000 clones, 77% of them seen just once. Sequences were obtained from PBMCs. All receptors derive from a woman between 40 and 55 years old in good health and CMV-seropositive. Both conserved end residues are trimmed from each CDR3. A D gene is named only where the DNA matches it firmly.

TRBV28,TRBJ2-3,TRBD2,ASSPEGAGGSLSTDTQY
TRBV30,TRBJ2-3,TRBD2,AWSEGLAETDTQY
TRBV30,TRBJ1-2,TRBD1,ACRRDRPYGYT
TRBV6-5,TRBJ2-1,-,ASSYRQTTPNNEQF
TRBV7-9,TRBJ2-2,TRBD2,SSSPVVASGSFGGELF
TRBV28,TRBJ1-1,-,ATMTGVMNTEAF
TRBV9,TRBJ2-2,TRBD2,ASSPTSGVNTGELF
TRBV30,TRBJ1-1,-,ASGEGEANTEAF
TRBV4-1,TRBJ2-2,TRBD2,ASSQEGGAGELF
TRBV5-1,TRBJ1-4,TRBD1,ASRSGTANEKLF
TRBV4-1,TRBJ1-6,-,ASSQVYNSPLH
TRBV7-2,TRBJ1-2,-,ASSRPGTDYGYT
TRBV29-1,TRBJ2-1,TRBD2,SAGSGLAGNEQF
TRBV4-1,TRBJ1-2,-,ASSQGRRVGDGYT
TRBV5-5,TRBJ1-5,-,ASSLGTGTNQPQH
TRBV2,TRBJ1-1,TRBD1,ASRETGTGMNTEAF
TRBV7-9,TRBJ2-7,-,SSSLDRSRGYEQY
TRBV9,TRBJ1-1,-,ASSVAGATEAF
TRBV7-9,TRBJ2-3,-,AIGPDTDTQY
TRBV29-1,TRBJ2-2,TRBD1,SARTGGNMLTGELF
TRBV5-1,TRBJ2-5,TRBD2,ASSSGTSGILETQY
TRBV4-3,TRBJ2-3,TRBD1,ASSQETQGAYTDTQY
TRBV7-2,TRBJ1-6,TRBD1,ASSTVQGAYNSPLH
TRBV5-1,TRBJ1-5,-,ASSPTGEKWTQH
TRBV7-2,TRBJ2-7,-,ASSLEAGSSYEQY
TRBV5-6,TRBJ2-7,TRBD1,ASSPGTGIYEQY
TRBV6-5,TRBJ1-1,-,ASRSRAGDTEAF
TRBV9,TRBJ2-5,-,ASSVNTRVETQY
TRBV10-1,TRBJ1-1,-,ASSDVQGRTEAF
TRBV4-3,TRBJ2-2,-,ASSQDWSGGWTGELF
TRBV7-7,TRBJ1-1,-,ASSRQWNTEAF
TRBV6-1,TRBJ1-1,-,ASSERRGAGEAF
TRBV4-2,TRBJ2-5,TRBD2,ASSPLSGRQETQY
TRBV10-1,TRBJ2-1,-,ASSEGARDEQF
TRBV5-1,TRBJ1-2,-,ASSRGQTNYGYT
TRBV9,TRBJ2-2,-,ASSPDTGELF
TRBV5-1,TRBJ1-2,TRBD1,ASSFTGDGSYGYT